The 10 T cell receptor beta chains below were found in one sample sequenced in a study of T cells of healthy individuals (dated by TCRdb to 2016 to 2019). Library preparation used 5' RACE. Sequencer: Illumina MiSeq. TCRdb trimmed the raw reads at Q25, called clones with MiXCR and kept productive beta chains. Every CDR3 protein is listed once, alongside the most common genes and DNA of its rows. This sample is represented by around 80,000 distinct CDR3 sequences; about 5% of them were singletons. The ten largest clones add up to about 7.5% of the sample. The receptors shown here come from a female donor in good health.

J is TRBJ2-6 and V is TRBV6-6; D may be TRBD1 (6 bases). The V gene's germline CDR1 is MNHNY and CDR2 SVGAGI (reference sequence). Deletions cut 7 bases from V and 0 bases from J, with 10 bases between. The CDR3 is made up of 15 amino acids. CDR3 amino acids: CASNGQSSGANVLTF. The DNA of the CDR3 is TGTGCCAGCAACGGACAGTCCTCTGGGGCCAACGTCCTGACTTTC.

This clonotype was counted at least ten times. DNA of the CDR3: TGTGCCAGCAGGGACCAAGAGACCCAGTACTTC. Amino acids: CASRDQETQYF. The V gene is TRBV11-2, the J gene TRBJ2-5, with D uncertain. The CDR3 contains 11 residues. The V gene's germline CDR1 is SGHAT and CDR2 FQNNGV. V gave up 6 bases and J gave up 0 bases, with 2 bases separating them.

This clonotype was picked up many times. The chain employs TRBV4-3 and TRBJ2-7; D possibly corresponds to TRBD2 (5 bases). The CDR3 extends over 14 amino acids. Germline CDR1 LGHNA, CDR2 YSLEER. V lost 1 base to trimming and J lost 2 bases, with 9 bases between them. The CDR3 is CASSQGWETYEQYF. The CDR3 region has the DNA TGCGCCAGCAGCCAAGGATGGGAGACCTACGAGCAGTACTTC.

This clonotype has at least ten counts. V is TRBV28 and J is TRBJ2-7, with D possibly TRBD1 on 6 matching bases. The CDR3 runs 14 residues. Germline CDR1 is MDHEN and CDR2 is SYDVKM. V dropped 4 bases and J dropped 6 bases, with 16 bases sitting between them. CDR3: CASSSPQGPFEQYF. The CDR3 region has the DNA TGTGCCAGCAGTTCCCCCCAGGGGCCATTCGAGCAGTACTTC. The variable domain in full, completed from reference TRBV28 and TRBJ2-7, reads DVKVTQSSRYLVKRTGEKVFLECVQDMDHENMFWYRQDPGLGLRLIYFSYDVKMKEKGDIPEGYSVSREKKERFSLILESASTNQTSMYLCASSSPQGPFEQYFGPGTRLTVT.

The chain carries TRBV7-8 and TRBJ1-1; TRBD1 is a possible D gene (6 bases). V was trimmed by 6 bases and J by 3 bases, leaving 20 bases between them. This CDR3 region has 16 residues. Per the germline V gene, CDR1 is SGHVS and CDR2 is FQNEAQ. CDR3 nucleotides: TGTGCCAGCAGTCGCAGGGGAGGAGTGCAGGACACTGAAGCTTTCTTT. Translation: CASSRRGGVQDTEAFF.

At least ten counts were recorded for this clonotype. As DNA, the CDR3 is TGTGCCAGCAGTGGACTAGCGGGAGGGCGATCCTACAATGAGCAGTTCTTC. It translates to CASSGLAGGRSYNEQFF. The chain joins TRBV6-5 to TRBJ2-1; 15 bases line up with TRBD2. Germline CDR1 and CDR2: MNHEY and SVGAGI. This CDR3 is built from 17 residues. The ends lost 5 bases at V and 1 base at J; junction bases unmatched: 3.

This clonotype has a count of ten or more. This chain links TRBV4-1 with TRBJ2-2, with D hard to call. The length of the CDR3 is 16 residues. The germline V gene encodes CDR1 MGHRA and CDR2 YSYEKL. Trimming removed 0 bases from V and 6 bases from J, with 14 bases in between. The CDR3 region is CASSQDGWQLPGELFF. CDR3 in DNA: TGCGCCAGCAGCCAAGATGGCTGGCAGTTACCCGGGGAGCTGTTTTTT.

This sequence joins TRBV28 and TRBJ1-6, with 7 bases lining up with TRBD1. The V segment lost 6 bases and the J segment 7 bases; nucleotides outside the gene matches: 3. CDR1 and CDR2 (germline): MDHEN, SYDVKM. CDR3 length equals 13 residues. The CDR3 loop reads CASRGQLNSPLHF. Written as DNA, the CDR3 is TGTGCCAGCAGGGGACAGTTGAATTCACCCCTCCACTTT.

This clonotype was counted many times. The genes are TRBV6-2 or TRBV6-3 and TRBJ2-1; TRBD2 matches 9 bases. This CDR3 is 17 amino acids long. Germline V gene sequence: CDR1 MNHEY, CDR2 SVGEGT. Trimming at V came to 4 bases and at J to 7 bases, leaving 14 bases not matched to a gene. The CDR3 is CASSSRKAGGPVNEQFF. The CDR3 DNA reads as TGTGCCAGCAGTTCCCGGAAGGCGGGAGGGCCAGTGAATGAGCAGTTCTTC.

A few counts support this clonotype. The chain employs TRBV9 and TRBJ2-1; D is undetermined. CDR1 is SGDLS and CDR2 is YYNGEE in the germline V gene. The V end lost 4 bases, the J end lost 0 bases, and 8 bases lay between the germline ends. The CDR3 is 14 residues long. DNA of the CDR3: TGTGCCAGCAGCACTCTAAGCTCCTACAATGAGCAGTTCTTC. Translated, it gives CASSTLSSYNEQFF.